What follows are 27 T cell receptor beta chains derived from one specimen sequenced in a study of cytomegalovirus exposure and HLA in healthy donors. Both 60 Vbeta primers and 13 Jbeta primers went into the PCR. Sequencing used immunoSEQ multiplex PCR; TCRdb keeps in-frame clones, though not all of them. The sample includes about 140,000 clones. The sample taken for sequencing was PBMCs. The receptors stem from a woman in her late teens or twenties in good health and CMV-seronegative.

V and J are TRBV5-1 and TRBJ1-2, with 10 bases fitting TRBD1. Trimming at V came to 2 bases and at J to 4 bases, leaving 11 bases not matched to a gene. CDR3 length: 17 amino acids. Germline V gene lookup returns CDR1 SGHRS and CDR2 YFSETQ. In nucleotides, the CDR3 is TGCGCCAGCAGCTTTGGGGACAGGGGCCGGTTAGGCTATGGCTACACCTTC. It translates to CASSFGDRGRLGYGYTF.

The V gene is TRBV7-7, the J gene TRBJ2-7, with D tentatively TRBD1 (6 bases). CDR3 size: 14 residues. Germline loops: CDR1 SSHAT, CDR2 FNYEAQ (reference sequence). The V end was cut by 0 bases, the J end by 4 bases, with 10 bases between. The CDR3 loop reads CASSLAQGLYEQYF. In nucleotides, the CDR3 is TGTGCCAGCAGCTTAGCCCAGGGGCTTTACGAGCAGTACTTC.

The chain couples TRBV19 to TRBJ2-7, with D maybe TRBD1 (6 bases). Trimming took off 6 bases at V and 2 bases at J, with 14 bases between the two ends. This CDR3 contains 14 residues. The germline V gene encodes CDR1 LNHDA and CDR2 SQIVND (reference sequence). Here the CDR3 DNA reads TGTGCCAGTAGCACATACGGACAGACCTACGAGCAGTACTTC. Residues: CASSTYGQTYEQYF.

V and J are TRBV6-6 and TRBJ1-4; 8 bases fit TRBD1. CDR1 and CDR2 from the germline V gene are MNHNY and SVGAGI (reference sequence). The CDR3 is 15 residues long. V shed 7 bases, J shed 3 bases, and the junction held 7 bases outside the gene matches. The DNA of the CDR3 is TGTGCCAGCAAGGCCAGGGGGCTTGCTAATGAAAAACTGTTTTTT. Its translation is CASKARGLANEKLFF.

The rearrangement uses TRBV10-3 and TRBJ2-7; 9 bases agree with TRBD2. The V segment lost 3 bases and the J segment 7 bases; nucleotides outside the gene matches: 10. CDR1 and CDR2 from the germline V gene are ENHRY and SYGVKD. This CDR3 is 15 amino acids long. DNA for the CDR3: TGTGCCATCAGTGAAAGTCTAGCGGGATACTCGGAGCAGTACTTC. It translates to CAISESLAGYSEQYF.

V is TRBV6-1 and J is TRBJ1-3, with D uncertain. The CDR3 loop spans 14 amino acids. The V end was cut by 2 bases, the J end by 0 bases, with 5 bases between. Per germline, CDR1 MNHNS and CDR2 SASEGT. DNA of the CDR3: TGTGCCAGCAGTGAACCTTCCTCTGGAAACACCATATATTTT. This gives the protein CASSEPSSGNTIYF.

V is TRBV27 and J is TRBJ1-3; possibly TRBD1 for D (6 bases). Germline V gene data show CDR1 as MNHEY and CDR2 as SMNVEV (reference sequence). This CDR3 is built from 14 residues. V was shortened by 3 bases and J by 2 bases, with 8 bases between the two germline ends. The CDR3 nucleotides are TGTGCCAGCAGTTTCTGGGGGCCTGGAAACACCATATATTTT. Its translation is CASSFWGPGNTIYF.

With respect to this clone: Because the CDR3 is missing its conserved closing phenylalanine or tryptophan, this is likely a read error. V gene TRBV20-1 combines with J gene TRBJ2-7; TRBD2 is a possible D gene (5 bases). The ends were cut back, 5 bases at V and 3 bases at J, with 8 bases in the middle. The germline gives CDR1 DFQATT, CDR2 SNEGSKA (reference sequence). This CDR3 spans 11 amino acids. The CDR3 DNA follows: TGCAGTGCTGCGGGCGGCTACGAGCAGTACGCC. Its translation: CSAAGGYEQYA.

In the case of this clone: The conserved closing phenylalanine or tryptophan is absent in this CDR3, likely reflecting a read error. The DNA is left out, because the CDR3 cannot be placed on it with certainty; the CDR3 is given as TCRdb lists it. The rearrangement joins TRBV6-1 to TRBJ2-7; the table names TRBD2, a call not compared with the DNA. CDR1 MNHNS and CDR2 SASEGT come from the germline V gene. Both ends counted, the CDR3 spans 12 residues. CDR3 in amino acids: CASSEALRDQRL.

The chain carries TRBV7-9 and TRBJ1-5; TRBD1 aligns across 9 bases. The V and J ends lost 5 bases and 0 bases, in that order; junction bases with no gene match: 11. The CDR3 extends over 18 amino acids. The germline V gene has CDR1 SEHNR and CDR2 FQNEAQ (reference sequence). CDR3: CASSKTGGGSYSNQPQHF. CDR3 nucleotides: TGTGCCAGCAGCAAAACAGGGGGCGGCTCATATAGCAATCAGCCCCAGCATTTT.

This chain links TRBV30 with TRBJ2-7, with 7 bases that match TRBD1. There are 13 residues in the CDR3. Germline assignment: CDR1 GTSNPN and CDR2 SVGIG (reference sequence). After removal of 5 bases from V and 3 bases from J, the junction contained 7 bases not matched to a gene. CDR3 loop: CAWARGLFYEQYF. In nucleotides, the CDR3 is TGTGCCTGGGCCAGGGGGTTGTTCTACGAGCAGTACTTC.

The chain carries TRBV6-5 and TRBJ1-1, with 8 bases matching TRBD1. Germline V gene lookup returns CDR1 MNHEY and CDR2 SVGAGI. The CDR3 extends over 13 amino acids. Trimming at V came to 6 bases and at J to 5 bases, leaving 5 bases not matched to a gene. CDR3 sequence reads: CASREGQVTEAFF. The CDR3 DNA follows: TGTGCCAGCAGGGAGGGACAGGTTACTGAAGCTTTCTTT.

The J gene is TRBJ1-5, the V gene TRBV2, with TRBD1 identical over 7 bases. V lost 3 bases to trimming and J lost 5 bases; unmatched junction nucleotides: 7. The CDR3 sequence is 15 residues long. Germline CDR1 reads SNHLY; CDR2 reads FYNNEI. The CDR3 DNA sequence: TGTGCCAGCAGTGATAAGGGGGCCCGATATCAGCCCCAGCATTTT. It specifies CASSDKGARYQPQHF. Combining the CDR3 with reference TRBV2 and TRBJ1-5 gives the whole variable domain EPEVTQTPSHQVTQMGQEVILRCVPISNHLYFYWYRQILGQKVEFLVSFYNNEISEKSEIFDDQFSVERPDGSNFTLKIRSTKLEDSAMYFCASSDKGARYQPQHFGDGTRLSIL.

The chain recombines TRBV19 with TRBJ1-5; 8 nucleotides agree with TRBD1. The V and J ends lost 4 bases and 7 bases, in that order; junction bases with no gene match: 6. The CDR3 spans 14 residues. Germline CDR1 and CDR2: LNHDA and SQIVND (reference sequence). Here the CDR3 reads CASSSQGAEQPQHF. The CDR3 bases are TGTGCCAGTAGTAGCCAGGGGGCAGAGCAGCCCCAGCATTTT.

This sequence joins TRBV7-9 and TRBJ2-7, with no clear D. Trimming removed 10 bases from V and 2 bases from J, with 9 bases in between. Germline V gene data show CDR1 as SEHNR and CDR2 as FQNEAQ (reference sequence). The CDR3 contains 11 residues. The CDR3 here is CAIAETYEQYF. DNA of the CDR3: TGTGCCATTGCGGAAACCTACGAGCAGTACTTC.

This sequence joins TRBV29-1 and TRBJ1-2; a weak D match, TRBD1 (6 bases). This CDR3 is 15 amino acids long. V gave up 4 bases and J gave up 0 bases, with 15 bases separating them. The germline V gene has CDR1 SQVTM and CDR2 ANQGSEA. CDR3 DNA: TGCAGCGTTGGGAAGGGGGAGAACTCTAACTATGGCTACACCTTC. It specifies CSVGKGENSNYGYTF.

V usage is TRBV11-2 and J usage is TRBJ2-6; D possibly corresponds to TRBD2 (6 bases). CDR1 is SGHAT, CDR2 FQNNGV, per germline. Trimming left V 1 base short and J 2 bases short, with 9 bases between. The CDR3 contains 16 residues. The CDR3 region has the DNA TGTGCCAGCAGCTTAGTGTGGGGGGCTGGGGCCAACGTCCTGACTTTC. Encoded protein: CASSLVWGAGANVLTF.

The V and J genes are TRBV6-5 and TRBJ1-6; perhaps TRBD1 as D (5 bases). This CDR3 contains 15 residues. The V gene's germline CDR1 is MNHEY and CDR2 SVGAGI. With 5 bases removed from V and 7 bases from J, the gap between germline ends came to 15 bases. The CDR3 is CASSRASQGNSPLHF. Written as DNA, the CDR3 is TGTGCCAGCAGTCGGGCCTCGCAGGGAAATTCACCCCTCCACTTT.

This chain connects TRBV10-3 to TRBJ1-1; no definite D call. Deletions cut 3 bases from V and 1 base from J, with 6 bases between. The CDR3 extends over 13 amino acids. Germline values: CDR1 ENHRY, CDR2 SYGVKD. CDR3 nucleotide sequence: TGTGCCATCAGTGAAGAGGCGAACACTGAAGCTTTCTTT. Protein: CAISEEANTEAFF.

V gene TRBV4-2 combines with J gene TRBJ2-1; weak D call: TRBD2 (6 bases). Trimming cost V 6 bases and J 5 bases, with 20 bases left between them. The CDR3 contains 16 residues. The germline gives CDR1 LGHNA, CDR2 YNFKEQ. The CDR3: CASSDPLGTSNNEQFF. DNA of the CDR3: TGTGCCAGCAGTGACCCACTAGGAACTAGCAACAATGAGCAGTTCTTC.

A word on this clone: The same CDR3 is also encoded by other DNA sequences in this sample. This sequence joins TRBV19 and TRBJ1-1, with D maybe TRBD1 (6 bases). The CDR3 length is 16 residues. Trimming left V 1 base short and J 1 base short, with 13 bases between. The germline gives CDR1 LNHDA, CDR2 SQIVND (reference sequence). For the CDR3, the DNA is TGTGCCAGTAGTATAGGCGGGGGCAGGGGGAACACTGAAGCTTTCTTT. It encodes CASSIGGGRGNTEAFF.

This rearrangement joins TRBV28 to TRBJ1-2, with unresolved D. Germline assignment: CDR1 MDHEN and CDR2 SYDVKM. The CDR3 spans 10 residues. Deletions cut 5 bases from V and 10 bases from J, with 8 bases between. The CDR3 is CASSRLVYTF. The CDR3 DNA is TGTGCCAGCAGTCGGCTAGTCTACACCTTC.

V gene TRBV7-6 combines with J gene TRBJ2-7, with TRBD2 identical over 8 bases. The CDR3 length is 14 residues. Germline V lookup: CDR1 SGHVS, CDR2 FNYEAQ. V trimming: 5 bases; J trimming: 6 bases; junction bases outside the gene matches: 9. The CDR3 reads CASSPTPSGPEQYF. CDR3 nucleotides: TGTGCCAGCAGCCCAACCCCTAGCGGGCCCGAGCAGTACTTC.

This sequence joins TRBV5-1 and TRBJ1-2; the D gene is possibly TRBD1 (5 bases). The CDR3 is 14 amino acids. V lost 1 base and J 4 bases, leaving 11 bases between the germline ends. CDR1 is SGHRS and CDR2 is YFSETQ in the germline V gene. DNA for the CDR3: TGCGCCAGCAGCTTGCTGGGGCAGGGCTATGGCTACACCTTC. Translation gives CASSLLGQGYGYTF.

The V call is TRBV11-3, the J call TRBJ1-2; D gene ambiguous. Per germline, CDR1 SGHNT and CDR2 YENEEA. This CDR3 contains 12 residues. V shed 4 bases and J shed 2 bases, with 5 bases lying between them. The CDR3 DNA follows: TGTGCCAGCAGCTCTCAGAACTATGGCTACACCTTC. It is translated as CASSSQNYGYTF.

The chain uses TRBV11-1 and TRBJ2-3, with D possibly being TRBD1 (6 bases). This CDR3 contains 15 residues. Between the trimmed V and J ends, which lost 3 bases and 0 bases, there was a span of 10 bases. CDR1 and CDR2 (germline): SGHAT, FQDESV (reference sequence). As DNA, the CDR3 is TGTGCCAGCAGCTTCTCAGGGGTCAGCACAGATACGCAGTATTTT. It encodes CASSFSGVSTDTQYF.

Here the CDR3 DNA reads TGTGCCAGCAGCTTAACCAGGCCCTATGGCTACACCTTC. Translation: CASSLTRPYGYTF. The chain carries TRBV13 and TRBJ1-2; D is undetermined. Germline CDR1 PRHDT, CDR2 FYEKMQ (reference sequence). V shed 2 bases and J shed 4 bases, with 8 bases lying between them. This CDR3 comprises 13 residues.